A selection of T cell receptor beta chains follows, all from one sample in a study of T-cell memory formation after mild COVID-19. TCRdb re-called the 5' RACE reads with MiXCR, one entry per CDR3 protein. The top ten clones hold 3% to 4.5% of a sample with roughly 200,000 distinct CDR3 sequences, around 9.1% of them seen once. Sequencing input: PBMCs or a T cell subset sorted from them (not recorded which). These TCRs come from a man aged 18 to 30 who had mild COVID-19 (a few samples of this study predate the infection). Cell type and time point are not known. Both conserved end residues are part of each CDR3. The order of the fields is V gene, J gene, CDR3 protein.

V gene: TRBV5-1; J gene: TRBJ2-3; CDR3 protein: CASSFWGRDTQYF
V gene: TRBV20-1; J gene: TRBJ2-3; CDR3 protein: CSASQPYF
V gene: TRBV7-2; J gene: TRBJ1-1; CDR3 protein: CASSLARSGQAGKAFF
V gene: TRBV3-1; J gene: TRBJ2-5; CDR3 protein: CASVDSYPVETQYF
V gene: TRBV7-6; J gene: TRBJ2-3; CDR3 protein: CASSLYWMADTQYF
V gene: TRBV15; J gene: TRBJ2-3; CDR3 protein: CATSRRQGERTDTQYF
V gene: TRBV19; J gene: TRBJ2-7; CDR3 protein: CASRSSPRDEQYF
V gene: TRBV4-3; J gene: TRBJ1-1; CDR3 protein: CASSQSLRNTEAFF
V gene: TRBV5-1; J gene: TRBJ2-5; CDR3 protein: CASSLGTAGEETQYF
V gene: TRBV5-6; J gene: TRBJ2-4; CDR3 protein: CASSYRDRGHIQYF
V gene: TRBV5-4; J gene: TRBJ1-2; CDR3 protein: CASIKDSRYGYTF
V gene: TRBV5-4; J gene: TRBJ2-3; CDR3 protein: CASTHGARTGGVDTQYF
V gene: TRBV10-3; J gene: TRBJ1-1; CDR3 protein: CAIALDKLNPAFF
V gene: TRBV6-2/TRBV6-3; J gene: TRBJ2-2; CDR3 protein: CASSPGGAGELFF
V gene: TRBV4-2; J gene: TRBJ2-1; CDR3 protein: CASSQDGLAGREQFF
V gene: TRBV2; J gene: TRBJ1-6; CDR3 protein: CASSGGQYNSPLHF
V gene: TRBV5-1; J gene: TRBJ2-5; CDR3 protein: CASSWGTSTQETQYF
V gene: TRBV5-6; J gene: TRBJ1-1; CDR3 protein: CASTQGTVNTEAFF
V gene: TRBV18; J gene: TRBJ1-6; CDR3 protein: CASSGLDRVVSPLHF
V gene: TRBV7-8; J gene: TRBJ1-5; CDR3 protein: CASSLGWRDQPQHF
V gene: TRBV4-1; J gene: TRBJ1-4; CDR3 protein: CASSAGTATNEKLFF
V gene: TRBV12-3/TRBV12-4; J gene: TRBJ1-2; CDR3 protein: CASSFEAYGYTF
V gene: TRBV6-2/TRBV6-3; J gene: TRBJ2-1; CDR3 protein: CASRADLHNEQFF
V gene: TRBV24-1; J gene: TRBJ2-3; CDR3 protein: CATSDTGETDTQYF
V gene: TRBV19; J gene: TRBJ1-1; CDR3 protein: CASSTRGIGAEAFF
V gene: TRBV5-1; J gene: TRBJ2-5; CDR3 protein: CASSNRTGSETQYF
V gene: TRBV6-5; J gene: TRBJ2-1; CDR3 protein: CASSPEGGVTSYNEQFF
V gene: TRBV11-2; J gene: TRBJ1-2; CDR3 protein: CASSQYEYGYTF
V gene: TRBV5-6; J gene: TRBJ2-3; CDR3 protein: CASSFAGTQYF
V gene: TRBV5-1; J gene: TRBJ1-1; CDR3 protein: CASKGDGPFF
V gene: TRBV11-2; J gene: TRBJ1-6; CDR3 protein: CASSRHGQGNSPLHF
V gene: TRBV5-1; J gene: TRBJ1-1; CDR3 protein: CASSLQGAGTEAFF
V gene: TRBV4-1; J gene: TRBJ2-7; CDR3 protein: CASSQPGLLAGGFYEQYF
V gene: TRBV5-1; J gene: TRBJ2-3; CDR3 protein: CASSPGPGTDTQYF
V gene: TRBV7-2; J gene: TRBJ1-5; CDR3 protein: CASSLGGSGGGQPQHF
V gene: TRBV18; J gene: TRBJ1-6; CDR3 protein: CASSRGTQNNSPLHF
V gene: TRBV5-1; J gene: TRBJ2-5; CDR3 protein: CASSLGEAQETQYF
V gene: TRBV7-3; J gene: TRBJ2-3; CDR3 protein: CASSLNPDTQYF
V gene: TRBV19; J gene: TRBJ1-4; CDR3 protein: CASEQGAGEKLFF
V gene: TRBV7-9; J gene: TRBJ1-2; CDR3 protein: CASSRTPLGAQNGYTF
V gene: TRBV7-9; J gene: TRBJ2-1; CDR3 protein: CASSLMTADEQFF
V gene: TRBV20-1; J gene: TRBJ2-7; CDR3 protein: CSATSTSFYEQYF
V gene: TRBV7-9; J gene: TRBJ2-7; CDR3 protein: CASSPAGTRSEQYF
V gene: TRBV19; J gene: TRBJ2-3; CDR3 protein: CASRKTSTPEAWYF
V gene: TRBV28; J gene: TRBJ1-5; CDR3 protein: CASAGVDQPQHF
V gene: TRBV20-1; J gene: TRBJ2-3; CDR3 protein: CSAGGLTSTDTQYF
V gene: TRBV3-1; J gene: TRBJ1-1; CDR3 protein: CASRPLQGSGAFF
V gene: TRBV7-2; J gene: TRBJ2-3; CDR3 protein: CASSRWTSGGADTQYF
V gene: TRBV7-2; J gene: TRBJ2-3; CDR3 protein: CASSLEGGRTDTQYF
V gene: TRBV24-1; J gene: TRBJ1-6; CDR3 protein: CATSRTPLHF
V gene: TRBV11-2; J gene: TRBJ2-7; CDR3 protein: CASSFQLGASGEERF
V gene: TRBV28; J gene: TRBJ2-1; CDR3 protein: CASSPILAGVHEQFF
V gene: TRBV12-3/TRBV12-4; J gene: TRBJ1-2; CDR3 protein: CASRRGRGGLRGYTF
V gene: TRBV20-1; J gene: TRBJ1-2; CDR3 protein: CSARGGDGANYGYTF
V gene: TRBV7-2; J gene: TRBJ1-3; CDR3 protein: CASSYQGLPSGNTIYF
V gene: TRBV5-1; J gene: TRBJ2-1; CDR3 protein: CASSPDTGNEQFF
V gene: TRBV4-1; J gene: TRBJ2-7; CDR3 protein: CASNSDGQSYEQYF
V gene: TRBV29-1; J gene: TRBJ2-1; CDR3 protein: CSAQSGNEQFF
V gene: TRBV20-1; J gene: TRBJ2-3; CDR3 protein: CSASGLAGVSTDTQYF